This entry features one T cell receptor beta chain sequence. Its specificity is not known. This entry comes from a study of a mutant IDH1 vaccine in newly diagnosed glioma. CDR1 is MNHEY and CDR2 is SVGAGI in the germline V gene. Trimming took off 5 bases at V and 1 base at J, with 12 bases between the two ends. This CDR3 region has 15 residues. TCRdb keeps only in-frame clones here, not all; method: immunoSEQ multiplex PCR. The sample yields around 60,000 clones, 70% to 90% seen once. Indicated time point: week 11, during vaccination. Doses of 300 ug of mutant IDH1 20-mer peptide were given with topical imiquimod.

The chain has TRBV6-5 and TRBJ2-4; D tentatively fits TRBD1 or TRBD2 (5 bases each). Specimen: PBMCs, collected from a glioma patient whose treatment included an IDH1 peptide vaccine. This receptor was obtained from a man aged 35-49 years with glioma. The CDR3 DNA reads TGTGCCAGCAGTCTGGGACGGCCCGCCAAAAACATTCAGTACTTC. Residues: CASSLGRPAKNIQYF.